A single sample gave rise to the 7 T cell receptor beta chains below, sequenced in a study of T cell responses to AZD1222 COVID-19 vaccine (dated by TCRdb to 2020 to 2022). The sample's time point label, in plain terms: baseline before first vaccination. In the paper's terms, the treatment or condition label means: meningococcal conjugate vaccine given as trial control. The library was prepared using the immunoSEQ multiplex PCR assay. TCRdb mirrors the immuneACCESS table, restricted to in-frame sequences. Some clones are absent from its copies; in checked studies, under half trace to an unresolved V gene, and the reason for the others is unknown. The table for this sample lists more than 140,000 clones; approximately 95% of them were counted only once. Of the sample, 0.7% to 1% is held by the ten largest clones. Sequenced here: peripheral blood, sampled on day 0 of MenACWY control vaccination. These receptors all come from an adult in good health.

The chain uses TRBV5-6 and TRBJ2-7, with D uncertain. The V end was cut by 0 bases, the J end by 0 bases, with 10 bases between. CDR3 size: 15 residues. Germline-derived CDR1 and CDR2 are SGHDT and YYEEEE. The CDR3 sequence is CASSLAPKSSYEQYF. CDR3 coding DNA: TGTGCCAGCAGCTTGGCTCCGAAGAGCTCCTACGAGCAGTACTTC. The variable domain in full, with the rest retrieved from reference TRBV5-6 and TRBJ2-7, is DAGVTQSPTHLIKTRGQQVTLRCSPKSGHDTVSWYQQALGQGPQFIFQYYEEEERQRGNFPDRFSGHQFPNYSSELNVNALLLGDSALYLCASSLAPKSSYEQYFGPGTRLTVT.

V and J are TRBV11-2 and TRBJ2-7; possible D gene TRBD2, 6 bases. V was clipped by 3 bases and J by 0 bases, with 18 bases between them. Per the germline V gene, CDR1 is SGHAT and CDR2 is FQNNGV. This CDR3 has 17 amino acids. Here the CDR3 DNA reads TGTGCCAGCAGCTTGAGTAGCGGAAGCCGAATCTCCTACGAGCAGTACTTC. Its translation: CASSLSSGSRISYEQYF.

A word on this clone: Germline is not matched at one junction end, which may reflect a read error. This chain connects TRBV15 to TRBJ1-2; D is undetermined. This CDR3 comprises 14 residues. In germline, CDR1 is LNHNV, CDR2 YYDKDF (reference sequence). CDR3 residues: CATSRVGRGGGSAF. CDR3 coding DNA: TGTGCCACCAGCAGAGTAGGTCGCGGTGGTGGCTCGGCCTTC.

The V call is TRBV10-3, the J call TRBJ1-3; 8 bases line up with TRBD1. Germline lookup yields CDR1 ENHRY and CDR2 SYGVKD. The CDR3 runs 17 residues. Trimming cost V 0 bases and J 3 bases; bases outside gene matches: 7. The CDR3 sequence is CAISESKQGEYGNTIYF. The CDR3 nucleotides are TGTGCCATCAGTGAGTCGAAACAGGGGGAATATGGAAACACCATATATTTT.

This chain uses TRBV19 with TRBJ2-1; possible D gene TRBD1, 5 bases. Germline loops: CDR1 LNHDA, CDR2 SQIVND (reference sequence). This CDR3 has 12 amino acids. V lost 7 bases to trimming and J lost 4 bases, with 8 bases between them. The CDR3: CASTPGYNEQFF. The CDR3 coding sequence is TGTGCCAGTACCCCAGGGTACAATGAGCAGTTCTTC. The variable domain in full, with the rest retrieved from reference TRBV19 and TRBJ2-1, is DGGITQSPKYLFRKEGQNVTLSCEQNLNHDAMYWYRQDPGQGLRLIYYSQIVNDFQKGDIAEGYSVSREKKESFPLTVTSAQKNPTAFYLCASTPGYNEQFFGPGTRLTVL.

V is TRBV19 and J is TRBJ2-1; perhaps TRBD2 as D (6 bases). With 5 bases removed from V and 7 bases from J, the gap between germline ends came to 12 bases. Germline CDR1 reads LNHDA; CDR2 reads SQIVND (reference sequence). The CDR3 is 13 residues long. CDR3 loop: CASSRRDLNEQFF. In DNA, the CDR3 is TGTGCCAGTAGTCGGCGGGACTTGAATGAGCAGTTCTTC. Using reference TRBV19 and TRBJ2-1 for the parts outside the CDR3, the full variable domain is DGGITQSPKYLFRKEGQNVTLSCEQNLNHDAMYWYRQDPGQGLRLIYYSQIVNDFQKGDIAEGYSVSREKKESFPLTVTSAQKNPTAFYLCASSRRDLNEQFFGPGTRLTVL.

The chain has TRBV6-5 and TRBJ1-1, with a weak D call TRBD1 (6 bases). V was cut by 6 bases and J by 8 bases, with 13 bases left in between. Looked up from germline, CDR1 is MNHEY and CDR2 is SVGAGI. The CDR3 length is 12 residues. CDR3 protein: CASSEWTDEAFF. Written as DNA, the CDR3 is TGTGCCAGCAGCGAGTGGACAGACGAAGCTTTCTTT.